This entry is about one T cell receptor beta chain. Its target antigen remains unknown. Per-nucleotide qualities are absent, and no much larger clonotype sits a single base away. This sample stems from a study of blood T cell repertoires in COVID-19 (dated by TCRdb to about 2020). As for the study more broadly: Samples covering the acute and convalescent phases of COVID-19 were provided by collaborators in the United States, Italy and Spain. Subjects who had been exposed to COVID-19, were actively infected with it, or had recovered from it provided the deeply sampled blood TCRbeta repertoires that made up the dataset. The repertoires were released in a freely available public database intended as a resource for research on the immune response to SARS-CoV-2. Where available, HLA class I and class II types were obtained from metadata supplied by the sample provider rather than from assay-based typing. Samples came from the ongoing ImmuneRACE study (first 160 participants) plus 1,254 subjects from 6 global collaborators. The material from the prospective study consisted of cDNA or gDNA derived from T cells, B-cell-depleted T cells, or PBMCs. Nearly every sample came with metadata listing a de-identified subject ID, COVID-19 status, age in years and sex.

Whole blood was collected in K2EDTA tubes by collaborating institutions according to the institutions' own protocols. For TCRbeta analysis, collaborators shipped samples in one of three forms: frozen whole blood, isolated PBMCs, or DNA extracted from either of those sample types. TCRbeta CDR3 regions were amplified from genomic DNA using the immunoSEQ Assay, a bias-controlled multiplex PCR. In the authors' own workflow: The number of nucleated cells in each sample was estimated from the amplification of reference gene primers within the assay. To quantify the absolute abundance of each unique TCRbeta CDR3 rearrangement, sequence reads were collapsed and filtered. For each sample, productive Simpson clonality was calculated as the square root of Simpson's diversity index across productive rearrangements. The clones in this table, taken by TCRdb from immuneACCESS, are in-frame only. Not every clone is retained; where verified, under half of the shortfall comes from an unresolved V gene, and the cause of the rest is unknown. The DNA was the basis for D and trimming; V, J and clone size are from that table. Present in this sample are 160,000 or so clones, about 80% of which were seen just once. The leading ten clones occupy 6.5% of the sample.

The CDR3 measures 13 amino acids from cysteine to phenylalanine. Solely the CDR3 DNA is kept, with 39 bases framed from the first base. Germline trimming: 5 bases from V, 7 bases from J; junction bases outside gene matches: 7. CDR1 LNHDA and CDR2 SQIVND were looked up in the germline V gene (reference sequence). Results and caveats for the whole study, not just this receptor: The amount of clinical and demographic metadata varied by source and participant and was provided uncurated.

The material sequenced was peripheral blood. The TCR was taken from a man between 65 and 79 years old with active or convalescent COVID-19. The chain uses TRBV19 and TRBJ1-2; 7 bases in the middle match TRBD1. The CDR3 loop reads CASSDRATGGYTF. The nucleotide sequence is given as TGTGCCAGTAGTGACAGGGCCACGGGTGGCTACACCTTC.